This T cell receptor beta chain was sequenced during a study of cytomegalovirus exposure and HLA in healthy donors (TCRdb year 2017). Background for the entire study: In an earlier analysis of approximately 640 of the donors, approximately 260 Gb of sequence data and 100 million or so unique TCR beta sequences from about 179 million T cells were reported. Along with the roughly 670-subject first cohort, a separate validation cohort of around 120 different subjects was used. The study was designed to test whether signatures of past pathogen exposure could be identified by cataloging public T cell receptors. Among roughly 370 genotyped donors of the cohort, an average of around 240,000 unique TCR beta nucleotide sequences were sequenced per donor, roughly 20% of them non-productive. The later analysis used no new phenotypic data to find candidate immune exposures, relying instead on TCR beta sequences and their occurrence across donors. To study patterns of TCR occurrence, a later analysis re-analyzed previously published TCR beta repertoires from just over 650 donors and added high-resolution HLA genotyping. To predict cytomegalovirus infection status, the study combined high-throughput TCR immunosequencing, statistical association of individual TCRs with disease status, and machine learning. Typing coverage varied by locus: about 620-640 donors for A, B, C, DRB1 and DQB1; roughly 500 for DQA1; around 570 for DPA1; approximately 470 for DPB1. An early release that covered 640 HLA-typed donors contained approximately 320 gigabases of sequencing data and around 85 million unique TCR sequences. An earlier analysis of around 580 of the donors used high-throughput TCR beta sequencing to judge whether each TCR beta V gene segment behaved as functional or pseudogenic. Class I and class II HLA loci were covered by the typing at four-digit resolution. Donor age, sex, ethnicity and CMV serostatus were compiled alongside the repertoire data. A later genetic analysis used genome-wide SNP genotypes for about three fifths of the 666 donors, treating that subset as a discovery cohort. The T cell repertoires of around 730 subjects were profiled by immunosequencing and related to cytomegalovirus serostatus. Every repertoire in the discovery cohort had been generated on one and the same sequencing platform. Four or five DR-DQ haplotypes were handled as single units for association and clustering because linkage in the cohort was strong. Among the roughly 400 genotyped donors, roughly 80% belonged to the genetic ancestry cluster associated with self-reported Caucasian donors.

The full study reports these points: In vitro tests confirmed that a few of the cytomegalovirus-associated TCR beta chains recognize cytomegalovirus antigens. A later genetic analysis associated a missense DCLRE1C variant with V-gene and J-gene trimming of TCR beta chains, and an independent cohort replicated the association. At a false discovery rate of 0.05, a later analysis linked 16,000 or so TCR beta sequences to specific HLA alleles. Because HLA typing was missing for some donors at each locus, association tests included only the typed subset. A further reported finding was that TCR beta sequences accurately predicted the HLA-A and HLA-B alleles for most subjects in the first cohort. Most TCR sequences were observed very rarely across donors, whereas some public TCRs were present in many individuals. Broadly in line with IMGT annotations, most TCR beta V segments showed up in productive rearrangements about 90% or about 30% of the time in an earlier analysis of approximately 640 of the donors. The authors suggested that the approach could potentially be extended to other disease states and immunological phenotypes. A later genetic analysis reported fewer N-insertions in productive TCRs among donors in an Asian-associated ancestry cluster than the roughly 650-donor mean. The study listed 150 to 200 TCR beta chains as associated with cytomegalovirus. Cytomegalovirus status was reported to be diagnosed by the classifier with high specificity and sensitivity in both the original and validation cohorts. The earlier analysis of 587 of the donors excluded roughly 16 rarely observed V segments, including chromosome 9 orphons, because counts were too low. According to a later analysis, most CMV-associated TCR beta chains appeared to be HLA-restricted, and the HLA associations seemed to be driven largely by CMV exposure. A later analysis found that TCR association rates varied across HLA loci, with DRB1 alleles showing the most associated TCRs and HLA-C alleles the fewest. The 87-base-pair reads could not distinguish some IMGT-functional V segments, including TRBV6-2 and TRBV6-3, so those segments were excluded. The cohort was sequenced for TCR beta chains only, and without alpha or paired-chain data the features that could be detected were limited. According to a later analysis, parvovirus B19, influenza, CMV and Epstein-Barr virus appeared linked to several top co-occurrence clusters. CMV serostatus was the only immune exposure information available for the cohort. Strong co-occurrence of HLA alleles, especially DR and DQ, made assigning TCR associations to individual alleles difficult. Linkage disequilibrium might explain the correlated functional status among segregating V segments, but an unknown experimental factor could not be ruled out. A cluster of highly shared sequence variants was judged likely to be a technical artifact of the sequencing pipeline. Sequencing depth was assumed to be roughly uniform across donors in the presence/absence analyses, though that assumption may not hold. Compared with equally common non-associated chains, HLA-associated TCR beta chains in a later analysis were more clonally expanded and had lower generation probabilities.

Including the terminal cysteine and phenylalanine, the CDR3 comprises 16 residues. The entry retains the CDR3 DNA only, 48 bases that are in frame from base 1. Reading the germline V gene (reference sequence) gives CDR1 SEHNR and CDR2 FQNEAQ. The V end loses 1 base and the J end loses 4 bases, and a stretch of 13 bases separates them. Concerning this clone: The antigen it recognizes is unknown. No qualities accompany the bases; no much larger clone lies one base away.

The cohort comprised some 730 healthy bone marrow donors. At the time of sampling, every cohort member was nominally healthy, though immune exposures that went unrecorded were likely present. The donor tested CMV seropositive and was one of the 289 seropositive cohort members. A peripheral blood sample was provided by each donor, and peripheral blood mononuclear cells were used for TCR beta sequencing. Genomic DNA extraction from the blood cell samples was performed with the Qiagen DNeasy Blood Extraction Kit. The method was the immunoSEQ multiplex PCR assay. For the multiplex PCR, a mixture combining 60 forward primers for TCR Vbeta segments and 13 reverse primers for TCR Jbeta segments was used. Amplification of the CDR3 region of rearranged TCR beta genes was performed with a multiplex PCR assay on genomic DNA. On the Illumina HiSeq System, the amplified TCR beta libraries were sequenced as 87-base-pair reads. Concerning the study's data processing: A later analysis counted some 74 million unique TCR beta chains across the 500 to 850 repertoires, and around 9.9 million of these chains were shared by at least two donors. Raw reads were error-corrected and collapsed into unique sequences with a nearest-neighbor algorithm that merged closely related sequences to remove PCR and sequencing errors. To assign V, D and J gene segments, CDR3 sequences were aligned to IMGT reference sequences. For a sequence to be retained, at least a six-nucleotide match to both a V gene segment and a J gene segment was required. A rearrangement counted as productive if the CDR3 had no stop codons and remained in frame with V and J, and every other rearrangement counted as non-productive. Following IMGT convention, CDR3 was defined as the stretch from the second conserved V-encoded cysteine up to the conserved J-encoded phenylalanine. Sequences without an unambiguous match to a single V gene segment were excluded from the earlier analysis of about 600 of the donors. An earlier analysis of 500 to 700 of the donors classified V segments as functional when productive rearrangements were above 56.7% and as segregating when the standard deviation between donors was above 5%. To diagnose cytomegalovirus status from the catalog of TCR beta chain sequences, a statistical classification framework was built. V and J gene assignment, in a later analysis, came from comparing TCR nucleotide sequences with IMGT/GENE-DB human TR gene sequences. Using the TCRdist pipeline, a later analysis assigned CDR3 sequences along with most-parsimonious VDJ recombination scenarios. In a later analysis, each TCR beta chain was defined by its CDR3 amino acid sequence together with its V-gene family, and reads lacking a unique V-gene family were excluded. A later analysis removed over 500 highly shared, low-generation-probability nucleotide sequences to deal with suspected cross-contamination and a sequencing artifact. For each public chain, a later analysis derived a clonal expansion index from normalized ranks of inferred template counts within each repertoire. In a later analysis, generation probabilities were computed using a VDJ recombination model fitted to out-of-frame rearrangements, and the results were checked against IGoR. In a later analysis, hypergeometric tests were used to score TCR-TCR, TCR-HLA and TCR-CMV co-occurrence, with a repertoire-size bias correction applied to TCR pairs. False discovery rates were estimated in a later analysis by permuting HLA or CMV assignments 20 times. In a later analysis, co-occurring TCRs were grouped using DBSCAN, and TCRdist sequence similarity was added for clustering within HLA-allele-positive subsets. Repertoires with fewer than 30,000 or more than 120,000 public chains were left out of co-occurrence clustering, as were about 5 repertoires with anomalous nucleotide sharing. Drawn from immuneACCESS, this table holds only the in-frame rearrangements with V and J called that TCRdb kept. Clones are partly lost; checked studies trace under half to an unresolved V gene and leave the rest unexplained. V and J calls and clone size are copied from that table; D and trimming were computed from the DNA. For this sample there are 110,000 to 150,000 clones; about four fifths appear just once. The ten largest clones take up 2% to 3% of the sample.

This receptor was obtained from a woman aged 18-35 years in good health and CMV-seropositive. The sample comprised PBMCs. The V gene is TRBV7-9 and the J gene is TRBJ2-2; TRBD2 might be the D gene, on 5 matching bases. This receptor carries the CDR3 CASSLGVSGTTGELFF. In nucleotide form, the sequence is TGTGCCAGCAGCTTAGGCGTGTCGGGAACCACCGGGGAGCTGTTTTTT. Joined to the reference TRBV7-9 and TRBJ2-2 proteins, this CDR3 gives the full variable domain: DTGVSQNPRHKITKRGQNVTFRCDPISEHNRLYWYRQTLGQGPEFLTYFQNEAQLEKSRLLSDRFSAERPKGSFSTLEIQRTEQGDSAMYLCASSLGVSGTTGELFFGEGSRLTVL.